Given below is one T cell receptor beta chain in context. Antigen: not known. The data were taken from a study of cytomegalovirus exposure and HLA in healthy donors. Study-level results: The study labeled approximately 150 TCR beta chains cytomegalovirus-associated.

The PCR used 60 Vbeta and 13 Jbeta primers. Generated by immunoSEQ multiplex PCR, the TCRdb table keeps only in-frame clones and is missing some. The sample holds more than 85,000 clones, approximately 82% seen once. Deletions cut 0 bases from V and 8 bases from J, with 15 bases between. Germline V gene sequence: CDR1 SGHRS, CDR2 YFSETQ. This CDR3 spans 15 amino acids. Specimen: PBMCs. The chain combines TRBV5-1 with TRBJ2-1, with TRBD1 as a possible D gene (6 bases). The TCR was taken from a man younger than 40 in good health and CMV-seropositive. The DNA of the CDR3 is TGCGCCAGCAGCTTGGGGCAGGGGAAAGAGGATGAGCAGTTCTTC. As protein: CASSLGQGKEDEQFF.